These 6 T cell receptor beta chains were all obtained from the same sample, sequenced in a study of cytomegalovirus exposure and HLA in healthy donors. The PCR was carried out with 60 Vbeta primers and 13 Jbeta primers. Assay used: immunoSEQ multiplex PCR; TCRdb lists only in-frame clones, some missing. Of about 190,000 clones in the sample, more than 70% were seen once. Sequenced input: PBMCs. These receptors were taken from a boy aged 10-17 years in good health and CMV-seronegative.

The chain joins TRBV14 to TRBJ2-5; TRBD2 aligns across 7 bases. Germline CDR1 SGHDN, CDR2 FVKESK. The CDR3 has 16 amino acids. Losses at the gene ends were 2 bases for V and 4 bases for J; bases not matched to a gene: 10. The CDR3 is CASSQSGAGRSETQYF. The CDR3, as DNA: TGTGCCAGCAGCCAATCCGGAGCGGGGAGATCAGAGACCCAGTACTTC.

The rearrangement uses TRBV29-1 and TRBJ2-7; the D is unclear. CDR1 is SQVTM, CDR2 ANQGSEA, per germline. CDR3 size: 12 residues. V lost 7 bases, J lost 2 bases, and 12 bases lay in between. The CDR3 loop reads CSAEVGTYEQYF. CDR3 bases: TGCAGCGCCGAGGTAGGAACCTACGAGCAGTACTTC.

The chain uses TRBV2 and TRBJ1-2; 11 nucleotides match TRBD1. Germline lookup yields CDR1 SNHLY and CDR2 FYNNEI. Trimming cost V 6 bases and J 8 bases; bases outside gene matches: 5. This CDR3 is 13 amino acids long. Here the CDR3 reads CASRGGQGGGYTF. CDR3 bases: TGTGCCAGCAGGGGGGGACAGGGGGGAGGCTACACCTTC.

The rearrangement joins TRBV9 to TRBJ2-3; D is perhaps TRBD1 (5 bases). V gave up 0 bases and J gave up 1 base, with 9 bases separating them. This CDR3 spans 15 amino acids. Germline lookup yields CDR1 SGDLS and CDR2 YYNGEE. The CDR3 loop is CASSVGAGRTDTQYF. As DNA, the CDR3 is TGTGCCAGCAGCGTAGGTGCAGGGCGCACAGATACGCAGTATTTT.

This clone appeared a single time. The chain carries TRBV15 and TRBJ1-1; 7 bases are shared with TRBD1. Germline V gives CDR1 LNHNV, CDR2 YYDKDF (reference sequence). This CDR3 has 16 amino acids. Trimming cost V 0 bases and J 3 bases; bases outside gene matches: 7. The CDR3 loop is CATSRDDGRGYTEAFF. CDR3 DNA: TGTGCCACCAGCAGAGATGACGGCAGGGGGTACACTGAAGCTTTCTTT.

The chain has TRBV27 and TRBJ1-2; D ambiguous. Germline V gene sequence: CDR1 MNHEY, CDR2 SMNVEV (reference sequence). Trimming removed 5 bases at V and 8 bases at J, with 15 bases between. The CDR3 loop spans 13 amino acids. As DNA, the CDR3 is TGTGCCAGCAGTCCCACTGCCATGGGCGGCTACACCTTC. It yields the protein CASSPTAMGGYTF.